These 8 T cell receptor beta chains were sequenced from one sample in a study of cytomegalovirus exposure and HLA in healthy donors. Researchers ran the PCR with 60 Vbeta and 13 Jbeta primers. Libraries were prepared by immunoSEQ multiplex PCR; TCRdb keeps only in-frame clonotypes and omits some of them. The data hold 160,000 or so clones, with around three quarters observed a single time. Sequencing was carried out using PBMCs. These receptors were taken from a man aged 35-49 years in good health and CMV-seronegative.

CDR3: CASSTGLAGVATDTQYF. CDR3 bases: TGTGCCAGCAGCACCGGACTAGCGGGAGTAGCAACAGATACGCAGTATTTT. V and J are TRBV7-6 and TRBJ2-3, with 13 bases matching TRBD2. Germline trimming cut 5 bases from V and 3 bases from J; bases unmatched to any gene: 8. The CDR3 contains 17 residues. Germline assignment: CDR1 SGHVS and CDR2 FNYEAQ.

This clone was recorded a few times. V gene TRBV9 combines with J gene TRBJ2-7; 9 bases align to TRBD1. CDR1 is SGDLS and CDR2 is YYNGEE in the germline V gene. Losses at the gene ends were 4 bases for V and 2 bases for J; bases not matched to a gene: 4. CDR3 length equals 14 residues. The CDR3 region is CASSPRTGAYEQYF. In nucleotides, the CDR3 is TGTGCCAGCAGCCCCAGGACAGGGGCCTACGAGCAGTACTTC.

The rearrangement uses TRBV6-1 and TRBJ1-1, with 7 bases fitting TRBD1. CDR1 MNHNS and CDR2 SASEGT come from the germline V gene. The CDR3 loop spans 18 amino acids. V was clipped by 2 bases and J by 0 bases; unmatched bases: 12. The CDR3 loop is CASSEPPAGTVMNTEAFF. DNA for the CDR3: TGTGCCAGCAGTGAACCCCCTGCCGGGACAGTAATGAACACTGAAGCTTTCTTT.

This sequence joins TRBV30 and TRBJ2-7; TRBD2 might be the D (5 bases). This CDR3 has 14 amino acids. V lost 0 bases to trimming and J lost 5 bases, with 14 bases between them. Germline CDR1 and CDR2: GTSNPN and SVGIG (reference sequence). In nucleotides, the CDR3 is TGTGCCTGGAGTGTAGGAGGCGCTTTGGACGAGCAGTACGTC. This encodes CAWSVGGALDEQYV.

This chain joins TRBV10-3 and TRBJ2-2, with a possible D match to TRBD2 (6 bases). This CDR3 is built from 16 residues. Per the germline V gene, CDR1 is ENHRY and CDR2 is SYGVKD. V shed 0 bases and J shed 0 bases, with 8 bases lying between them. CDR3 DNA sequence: TGTGCCATCAGTGAGTCTAGCGGCGCGAACACCGGGGAGCTGTTTTTT. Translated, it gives CAISESSGANTGELFF.

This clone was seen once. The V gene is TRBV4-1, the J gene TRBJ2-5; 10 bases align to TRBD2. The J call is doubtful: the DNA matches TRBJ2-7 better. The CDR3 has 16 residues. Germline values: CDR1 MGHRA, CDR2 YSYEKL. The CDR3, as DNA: TGCGCCAGCAGCCAAGAACGGGGGACTAGCGCGTACGAGCAGTACTTC. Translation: CASSQERGTSAYEQYF.

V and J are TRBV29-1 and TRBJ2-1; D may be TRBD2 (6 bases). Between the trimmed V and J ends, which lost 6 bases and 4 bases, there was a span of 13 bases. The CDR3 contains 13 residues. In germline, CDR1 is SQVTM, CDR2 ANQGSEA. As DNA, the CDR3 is TGCAGCGTCTCAGGAGGAGGGTACAATGAGCAGTTCTTC. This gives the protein CSVSGGGYNEQFF.

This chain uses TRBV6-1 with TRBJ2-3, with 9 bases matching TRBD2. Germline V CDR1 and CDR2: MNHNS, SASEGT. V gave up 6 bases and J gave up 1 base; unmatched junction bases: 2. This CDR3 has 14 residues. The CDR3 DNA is TGTGCCAGCAGGCGGACTAGCGGCACAGATACGCAGTATTTT. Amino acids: CASRRTSGTDTQYF.